What follows is one T cell receptor (beta chain) and its context. The specificity of this receptor is unknown. Within one base of it there is no much larger clone, and no base qualities were kept. This specimen belongs to a study of graft-versus-host responses after intestinal transplantation (dated by TCRdb to the early 2020s). In terms of the full investigation: The transplants that recipients received were multivisceral, liver-intestinal, or isolated intestinal. Every recipient was given anti-thymocyte globulin induction, then maintenance tacrolimus and steroids for approximately 3 years. After intestinal transplantation, graft-versus-host and host-versus-graft alloreactive T cell clones in the graft, circulation and bone marrow were tracked using bulk TCR-beta CDR3 sequencing. To identify alloreactive clones, pre-transplant mixed lymphocyte reaction products were sequenced and then compared with unstimulated pre-transplant donor and recipient T cells. Of the roughly 23 intestinal transplant recipients enrolled in the cohort, one of whom was a retransplant, 3 patients without pretransplant specimens were excluded. A peak of at least 4% donor T cells among recipient peripheral blood mononuclear cells was the definition used for donor T cell macrochimerism. Instead of going to the commercial service, samples from a few later patients were sequenced in-house on an Illumina MiSeq and processed with MiXCR.

Libraries were built with the immunoSEQ multiplex PCR assay. Adaptive Biotechnologies carried out high-throughput TCR-beta CDR3 sequencing of genomic DNA for most patients. The study's own analysis went as follows. TCR sequencing data for over 15 patients were retrieved from Adaptive's ImmunoSEQ software; three other patients were processed with MiXCR and VDJtools. CDR3 nucleotide sequences shared between donor and recipient were removed because their origin could not be assigned. To be classed as alloreactive, a clone needed at least 2-fold expansion over unstimulated cells and a minimum CFSE-low frequency of 0.002% (template counts) or 0.001% (read counts). Mappable clones were those detected in sequenced pre-transplant spleen, lymph node, or MLR CFSE-low populations of the donor or recipient. The cumulative frequency of alloreactive clones was calculated as a percentage of all sequences, weighted by copy number. In its TCRdb copy, this immuneACCESS table keeps in-frame sequences only and misses some clones. Where compared with another copy, unresolved V genes explain less than half of these, and the others have no known cause. V and J calls and clone size come straight from that table; D and trimming were deduced from the DNA. The sample data list some 55,000 clones, and more than 80% of these were observed just once. The top ten constitute about 6% of the sample.

Including the terminal cysteine and phenylalanine, the CDR3 comprises 13 residues. The sequence is cut down to CDR3 DNA, 39 bases in frame from base 1. V is pruned by 7 bases and J by 6 bases, leaving 5 bases of the junction without a gene match. Via the germline V gene (reference sequence), CDR1 is LNHDA and CDR2 SQIVND. In the first month after transplant, blood samples were collected up to 4 times, and after that at least monthly when available. Points the paper makes about the study in general: High GvH to HvG T cell clonal ratios were observed in the allografts of patients with donor T cell macrochimerism. GvH clones were detected in recipient bone marrow, and some appeared earlier in ileal mucosa or blood, consistent with an intestinal mucosal origin. Conclusions were limited by the relatively low number and heterogeneity of intestinal transplant patients. Early after transplant, peak levels of circulating GvH clones were found to be associated with declines in HvG clones.

The chain was built from TRBV19 and TRBJ2-2, with 7 bases in between that match TRBD1. The TCR was taken from a human patient who received an intestinal transplant, so some T cells may come from the graft donor. Sequenced here: PBMCs, sampled 662 days after intestinal transplant. For the CDR3, the sequence is CASIRRGSGELFF. The nucleotide sequence is given as TGTGCCAGTATTCGCAGGGGGTCCGGGGAGCTGTTTTTT.